This TCR beta chain is from a study of blood T cells in healthy people across ages. This CDR3 has 14 residues. Germline assignment: CDR1 DFQATT and CDR2 SNEGSKA (reference sequence). Worth noting for this clonotype: Its antigen is unidentified.

Overall study findings and caveats: TCR beta diversity tracked closely with naive T cell percentage.

It was with a sample-barcoded 5' primer and a J-beta primer mix that a second PCR of about 6 to 12 cycles was run. Each cDNA was tagged by a template-switch adaptor containing 12 random nucleotides. From the 5' RACE reads, TCRdb called clonotypes with MiXCR, one entry per CDR3 protein. Of hundreds of thousands of distinct CDR3 sequences listed, more than 25% are singletons. Every donor gave 8 to 10 milliliters of peripheral blood. This clonotype was sampled from an elderly woman in good health. The sample comprised blood. V gene TRBV20-1 combines with J gene TRBJ2-5, with D tentatively TRBD1 (6 bases). The DNA matches TRBJ2-7 better at its end, which makes the J call doubtful. CDR3 sequence: CSARGSRGTDEQYF. The CDR3, as DNA: TGCAGTGCTAGAGGTTCCAGGGGAACTGACGAGCAGTACTTC.